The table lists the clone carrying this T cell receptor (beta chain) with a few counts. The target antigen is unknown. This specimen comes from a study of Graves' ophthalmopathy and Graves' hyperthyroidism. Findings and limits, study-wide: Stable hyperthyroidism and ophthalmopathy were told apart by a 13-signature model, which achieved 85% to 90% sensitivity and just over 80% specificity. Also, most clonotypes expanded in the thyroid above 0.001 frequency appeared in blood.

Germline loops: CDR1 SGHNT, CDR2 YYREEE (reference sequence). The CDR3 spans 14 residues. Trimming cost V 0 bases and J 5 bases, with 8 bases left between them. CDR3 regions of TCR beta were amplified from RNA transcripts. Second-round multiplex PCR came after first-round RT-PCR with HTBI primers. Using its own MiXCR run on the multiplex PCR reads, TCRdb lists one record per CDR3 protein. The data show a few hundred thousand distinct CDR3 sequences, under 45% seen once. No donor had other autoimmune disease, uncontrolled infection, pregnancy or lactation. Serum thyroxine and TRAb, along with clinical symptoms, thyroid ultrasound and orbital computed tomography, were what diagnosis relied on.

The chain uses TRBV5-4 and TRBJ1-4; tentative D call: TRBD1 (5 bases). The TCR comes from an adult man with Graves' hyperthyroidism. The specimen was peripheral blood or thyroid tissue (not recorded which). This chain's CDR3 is CASSLEQGNEKLFF. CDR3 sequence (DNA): TGTGCCAGCAGCTTGGAGCAGGGAAATGAAAAACTGTTTTTT.